Following are 8 T cell receptor beta chains from one sample sequenced in a study of preoperative IRX-2 immunotherapy in early breast cancer (dated by TCRdb to the late 2010s). In the paper's terms, the treatment or condition label means: preoperative locoregional IRX-2 cytokine immunotherapy. Receptor amplification or capture employed the immunoSEQ multiplex PCR assay. The table comes from immuneACCESS by way of TCRdb, which keeps in-frame sequences with V and J called. Part of the clones is missing from these tables; in studies checked, under half for an unresolved V gene and the rest for unknown reasons. In this sample the table shows approximately 100,000 clones, 86% of which occur a single time. The ten most abundant clones make up 2% to 2.5% of the sample. This specimen consisted of tumor tissue, obtained after IRX-2 immunotherapy. The source is a human donor with breast cancer.

The chain carries TRBV10-1 and TRBJ2-5; D remains ambiguous. With 0 bases removed from V and 4 bases from J, the gap between germline ends came to 3 bases. The CDR3 covers 12 residues. In germline, CDR1 is WNHNN, CDR2 SYGVQD (reference sequence). The CDR3 DNA follows: TGCGCCAGCAGTGAGTCGTTAGAGACCCAGTACTTC. Protein: CASSESLETQYF.

The rearrangement joins TRBV18 to TRBJ2-3, with a possible D match to TRBD2 (5 bases). The CDR3 sequence is 17 residues long. CDR1 KGHSH and CDR2 LQKENI come from the germline V gene. Trimming left V 3 bases short and J 2 bases short, with 18 bases between. The chain's CDR3 is CASSPGFLEEDTDTQYF. The DNA for the CDR3 is TGTGCCAGCTCACCCGGGTTTCTAGAGGAGGACACAGATACGCAGTATTTT.

The chain joins TRBV5-1 to TRBJ2-7, with 16 bases aligning to TRBD2. This CDR3 region has 17 residues. Germline values: CDR1 SGHRS, CDR2 YFSETQ. After removal of 7 bases from V and 5 bases from J, the junction contained 12 bases not matched to a gene. CDR3 DNA sequence: TGCGCCAGCTTCGCCGGGACTAGCGGGAGGGCCTTCAACGAGCAGTACTTC. Translating gives CASFAGTSGRAFNEQYF.

This clone came up once. The genes are TRBV18 and TRBJ1-5, with D perhaps TRBD1 (5 bases). The CDR3 length is 16 residues. The V gene's germline CDR1 is KGHSH and CDR2 LQKENI. V was shortened by 2 bases and J by 2 bases, with 13 bases between the two germline ends. CDR3: CASSPVQLGGNQPQHF. The CDR3 DNA is TGTGCCAGCTCACCAGTCCAACTGGGGGGCAATCAGCCCCAGCATTTT.

V is TRBV5-1 and J is TRBJ2-2, with TRBD1 identical over 7 bases. J gave up 6 bases and V 0 bases, and 11 bases lay outside the gene matches. Per germline, CDR1 SGHRS and CDR2 YFSETQ. The CDR3 is 17 amino acids. This chain's CDR3 is CASSLAGAGGFAGELFF. DNA of the CDR3: TGCGCCAGCAGCTTGGCCGGGGCAGGGGGTTTTGCCGGGGAGCTGTTTTTT.

DNA for the CDR3: TGTGCCAGCAGTTCCGGGACTCCCCACGGCTACACCTTC. This translates into CASSSGTPHGYTF. J is TRBJ1-2 and V is TRBV6-8; TRBD1 might be the D (5 bases). The CDR3 runs 13 residues. From germline, CDR1 is MNHGY and CDR2 SAAAGT. The V end lost 4 bases, the J end lost 8 bases, and 14 bases lay between the germline ends.

The chain joins TRBV28 to TRBJ2-1; 14 positions match TRBD2. CDR1 and CDR2 from the germline V gene are MDHEN and SYDVKM. Unmatched junction bases numbered 3, after V lost 5 bases and J lost 9 bases. The CDR3 sequence is 14 residues long. CDR3 sequence: CASSPGLAGAEQFF. For the CDR3, the DNA is TGTGCCAGCAGTCCGGGACTAGCGGGGGCTGAGCAGTTCTTC.

The chain carries TRBV12-5 and TRBJ2-2; D remains unclear. The CDR3 extends over 13 amino acids. V was clipped by 1 base and J by 6 bases, with 6 bases between them. CDR1 LGHNT and CDR2 FRNRAP come from the germline V gene. Written as DNA, the CDR3 is TGTGCTAGTGGTTTGGGGAAGGCCGGGGAGCTGTTTTTT. This sequence encodes CASGLGKAGELFF. The full variable domain, in which reference TRBV12-5 and TRBJ2-2 provide the parts outside the CDR3, is DARVTQTPRHKVTEMGQEVTMRCQPILGHNTVFWYRQTMMQGLELLAYFRNRAPLDDSGMPKDRFSAEMPDATLATLKIQPSEPRDSAVYFCASGLGKAGELFFGEGSRLTVL.